This TCR beta chain was retrieved from a study of PD-1 blockade in classical Hodgkin lymphoma. Study-level points and caveats: While CD8+ TCR diversity did not rise significantly by C4D1, CD4+ TCR diversity did. Patients who responded completely had about the same baseline diversity as newly diagnosed patients. Healthy donors were reported to have higher baseline TCR diversity than newly diagnosed patients. There remain no defined causes for the repertoire differences, which possibly reflect disease activity or prior therapy.

Relapse was seen in all patients after autologous stem cell transplantation, and brentuximab vedotin exposure was variable. The CDR3 runs to 13 residues. Deletions cut 1 base from V and 4 bases from J, with 6 bases between. In germline, CDR1 is LNHDA, CDR2 SQIVND (reference sequence). Note on this clone: Its antigen is as yet unknown.

Libraries were prepared by immunoSEQ multiplex PCR; TCRdb keeps only in-frame clonotypes and omits some of them. The data contain about 43,000 clones, roughly 78% of them singletons. This clonotype was sampled from a human donor with classical Hodgkin lymphoma. Here the sequenced sample was peripheral blood mononuclear cells (PBMCs), taken before the second cycle of nivolumab. The chain carries TRBV19 and TRBJ2-3, with unresolved D. The CDR3 coding sequence is TGTGCCAGTAGTATAGTTCAGGCAGATACGCAGTATTTT. It yields the protein CASSIVQADTQYF. Together with reference TRBV19 and TRBJ2-3, the CDR3 gives the full variable domain: DGGITQSPKYLFRKEGQNVTLSCEQNLNHDAMYWYRQDPGQGLRLIYYSQIVNDFQKGDIAEGYSVSREKKESFPLTVTSAQKNPTAFYLCASSIVQADTQYFGPGTRLTVL.